The sequence of this TCR beta chain was determined in a study of cytomegalovirus exposure and HLA in healthy donors. Study-wide results and caveats: Altogether, 150 or so TCR beta chains were recorded as cytomegalovirus-associated. With DRB1 most and HLA-C fewest, TCR association rates differed between HLA loci in a later analysis.

The PCR was carried out with 60 Vbeta primers and 13 Jbeta primers. Assay: immunoSEQ multiplex PCR; the TCRdb copy retains only in-frame clones and omits some. The data show over 100,000 clones, with 73% seen just once and around 2.1% held by the top ten. Details on this clone: Its antigen is as yet unknown.

The clonotype originates from a woman aged 40 to 50 in good health and CMV-seropositive. The sequencing sample was made of PBMCs.

The CDR3 coding sequence is TGTGCCAGCTCACCACAAATTTACGAGCGGGAGACCTACAATGAGCAGTTCTTC. Translation: CASSPQIYERETYNEQFF. The chain combines TRBV18 with TRBJ2-1, with 8 bases matching TRBD2. Trimming cost V 1 base and J 2 bases; bases outside gene matches: 10. The length of the CDR3 is 18 residues. From germline, CDR1 is KGHSH and CDR2 LQKENI.